The source of this T cell receptor (beta chain) is a study of technical replicates of blood from a handful of donors. Produced via immunoSEQ multiplex PCR; TCRdb's table is partial and in-frame only. The profile shows 95,000 or so clones, approximately 95% of them singletons. Germline V gene data show CDR1 as MNHNS and CDR2 as SASEGT. This CDR3 region has 14 residues. Trimming stripped 6 bases from V and 5 bases from J, with 16 bases between. The specimen sequenced was T cells isolated from PBMCs. The TCR was taken from a human donor in good health. This chain connects TRBV6-1 to TRBJ1-2, with a tentative D call TRBD1 (6 bases). The CDR3 region is CASSEPGQVYGYTF. For the CDR3, the DNA is TGTGCCAGCAGCGAGCCGGGACAAGTTTATGGCTACACCTTC.